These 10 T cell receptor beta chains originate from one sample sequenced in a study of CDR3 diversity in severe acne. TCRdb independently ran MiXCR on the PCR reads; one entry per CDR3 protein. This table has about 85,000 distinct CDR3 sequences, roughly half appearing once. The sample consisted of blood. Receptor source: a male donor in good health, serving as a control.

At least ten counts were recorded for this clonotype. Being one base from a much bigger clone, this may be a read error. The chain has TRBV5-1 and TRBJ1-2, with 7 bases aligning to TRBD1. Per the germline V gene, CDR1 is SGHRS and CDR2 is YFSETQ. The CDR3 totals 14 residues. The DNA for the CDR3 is TGCGCCGGCAGCTTGGTCGGGGACAGCAAAGTCTACACCTTC. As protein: CAGSLVGDSKVYTF.

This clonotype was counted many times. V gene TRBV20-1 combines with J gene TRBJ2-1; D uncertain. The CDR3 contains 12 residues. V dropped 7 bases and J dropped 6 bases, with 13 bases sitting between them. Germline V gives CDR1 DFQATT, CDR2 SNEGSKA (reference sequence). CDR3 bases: TGCAGTGAGAAATCCACCATCAATGAGCAGTTCTTC. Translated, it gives CSEKSTINEQFF.

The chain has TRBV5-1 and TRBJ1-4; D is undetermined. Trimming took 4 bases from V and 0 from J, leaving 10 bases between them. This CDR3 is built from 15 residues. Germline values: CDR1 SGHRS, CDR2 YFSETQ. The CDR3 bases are TGCGCCAGCAGCCCATCCGGGACAACTAATGAAAAACTGTTTTTT. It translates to CASSPSGTTNEKLFF.

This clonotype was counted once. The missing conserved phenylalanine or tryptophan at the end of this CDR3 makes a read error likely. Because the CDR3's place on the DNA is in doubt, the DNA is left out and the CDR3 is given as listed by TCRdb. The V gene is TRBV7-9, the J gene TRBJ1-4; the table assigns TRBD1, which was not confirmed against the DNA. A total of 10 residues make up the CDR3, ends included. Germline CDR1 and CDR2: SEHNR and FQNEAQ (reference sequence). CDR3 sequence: CASSPGGAYY.

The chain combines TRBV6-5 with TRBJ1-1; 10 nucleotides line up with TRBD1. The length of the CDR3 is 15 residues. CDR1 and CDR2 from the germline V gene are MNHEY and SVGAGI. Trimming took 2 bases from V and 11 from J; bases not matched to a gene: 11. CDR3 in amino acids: CASSYLRDRGGEAFF. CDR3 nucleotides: TGTGCCAGCAGTTACCTCCGGGACAGGGGCGGGGAGGCTTTCTTT.

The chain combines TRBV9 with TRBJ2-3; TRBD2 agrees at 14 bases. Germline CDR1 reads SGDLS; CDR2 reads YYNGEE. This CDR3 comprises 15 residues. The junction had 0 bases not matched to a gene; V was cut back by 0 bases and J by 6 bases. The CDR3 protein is CASSVGTSGGDTQYF. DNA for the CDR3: TGTGCCAGCAGCGTAGGGACTAGCGGGGGGGATACGCAGTATTTT. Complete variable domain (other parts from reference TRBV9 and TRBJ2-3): DSGVTQTPKHLITATGQRVTLRCSPRSGDLSVYWYQQSLDQGLQFLIQYYNGEERAKGNILERFSAQQFPDLHSELNLSSLELGDSALYFCASSVGTSGGDTQYFGPGTRLTVL.

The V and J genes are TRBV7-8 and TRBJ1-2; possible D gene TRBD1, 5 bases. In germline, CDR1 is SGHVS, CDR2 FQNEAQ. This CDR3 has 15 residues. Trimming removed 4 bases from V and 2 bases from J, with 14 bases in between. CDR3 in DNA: TGTGCCAGCAGCTCCCAGGGCAGTGTAAACTATGGCTACACCTTC. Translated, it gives CASSSQGSVNYGYTF.

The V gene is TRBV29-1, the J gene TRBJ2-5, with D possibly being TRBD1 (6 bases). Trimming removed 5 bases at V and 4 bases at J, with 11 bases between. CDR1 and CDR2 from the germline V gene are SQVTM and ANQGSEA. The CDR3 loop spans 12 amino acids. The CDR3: CSVSGQRETQYF. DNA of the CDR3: TGCAGCGTTTCAGGACAGAGAGAGACCCAGTACTTC.

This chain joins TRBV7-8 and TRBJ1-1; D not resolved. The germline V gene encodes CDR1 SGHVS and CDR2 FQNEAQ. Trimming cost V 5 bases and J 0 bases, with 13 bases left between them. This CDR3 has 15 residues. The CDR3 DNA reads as TGTGCCAGCAGCGTCAGACGGATCCTGAACACTGAAGCTTTCTTT. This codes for CASSVRRILNTEAFF.

Written as DNA, the CDR3 is TGTGCCAGCAGCTTACTAGCGGGGGGGCGGGATGAGCAGTTCTTC. The encoded protein is CASSLLAGGRDEQFF. The J gene is TRBJ2-1, the V gene TRBV7-9; 12 bases map to TRBD2. The germline V gene has CDR1 SEHNR and CDR2 FQNEAQ (reference sequence). The CDR3 sequence is 15 residues long. Trimming cost V 2 bases and J 8 bases; bases outside gene matches: 4.